A selection of T cell receptor beta chains follows, all from one sample in a study of a mutant IDH1 vaccine in newly diagnosed glioma. Here immunoSEQ multiplex PCR was the method, and the copy in TCRdb shows in-frame clones only, minus some. The table records about 68,000 clones, more than 65% of them present only once. Sequencing was performed on PBMCs, taken from a glioma patient treated with radiotherapy, temozolomide or both. Receptors originate from a man aged 50-59 years with glioma. Both conserved end residues are part of each CDR3. Fields, in order: V gene, clone size, J gene, D gene, CDR3 protein, CDR3 DNA. A D gene is named only where the DNA matches it firmly. Clone sizes are given selectively: once, few, many, or a class where the clone is expanded.

v_call: TRBV18; clone_size: few; j_call: TRBJ1-5; d_call: TRBD1; cdr3_aa: CASSPRTGRNQPQHF; cdr3_nt: TGTGCCAGCTCACCACGGACAGGGAGAAATCAGCCCCAGCATTTT
v_call: TRBV9; clone_size: -; j_call: TRBJ1-2; d_call: -; cdr3_aa: CASSVGEGPYGYTF; cdr3_nt: TGTGCCAGCAGCGTAGGTGAGGGACCCTATGGCTACACCTTC
v_call: TRBV27; clone_size: -; j_call: TRBJ1-5; d_call: -; cdr3_aa: CASSFRRGGNQPQHF; cdr3_nt: TGTGCCAGCAGTTTCCGCAGGGGAGGCAATCAGCCCCAGCATTTT
v_call: TRBV7-2; clone_size: -; j_call: TRBJ1-5; d_call: -; cdr3_aa: CASSLAGFAQPQHF; cdr3_nt: TGTGCCAGCAGCTTAGCAGGGTTTGCTCAGCCCCAGCATTTT
v_call: TRBV6-4; clone_size: -; j_call: TRBJ2-1; d_call: -; cdr3_aa: CASSLYWGPDNEQFF; cdr3_nt: TGTGCCAGCAGCCTTTACTGGGGGCCTGACAATGAGCAGTTCTTC
v_call: TRBV30; clone_size: once; j_call: TRBJ2-7; d_call: TRBD1; cdr3_aa: CAWSRQGAQRRYF; cdr3_nt: TGTGCCTGGAGCCGACAGGGGGCGCAAAGGCGGTACTTC
v_call: TRBV7-8; clone_size: -; j_call: TRBJ1-2; d_call: -; cdr3_aa: CASGSPGAQGYTF; cdr3_nt: TGTGCCAGCGGTAGTCCAGGGGCTCAAGGCTACACCTTC
v_call: TRBV11-2; clone_size: -; j_call: TRBJ1-1; d_call: -; cdr3_aa: CASSLTSGGEAFF; cdr3_nt: TGTGCCAGCAGCTTAACATCCGGAGGTGAAGCTTTCTTT
v_call: TRBV27; clone_size: -; j_call: TRBJ2-7; d_call: TRBD1; cdr3_aa: CASSLSSTGGIYEQYF; cdr3_nt: TGTGCCAGCAGTTTATCCTCGACAGGGGGAATCTACGAGCAGTACTTC
v_call: TRBV5-6; clone_size: few; j_call: TRBJ1-1; d_call: TRBD1; cdr3_aa: CASSSQGVFTEAFF; cdr3_nt: TGTGCCAGCAGTTCTCAGGGGGTTTTCACTGAAGCTTTCTTT
v_call: TRBV5-6; clone_size: -; j_call: TRBJ1-2; d_call: -; cdr3_aa: CASSLGRTNYGYTF; cdr3_nt: TGTGCCAGCAGCTTGGGTCGGACGAACTATGGCTACACCTTC
v_call: TRBV25-1; clone_size: -; j_call: TRBJ1-1; d_call: TRBD1; cdr3_aa: CASSAKRTGGLKAFF; cdr3_nt: TGTGCCAGCAGTGCCAAGCGGACAGGGGGCCTGAAAGCTTTCTTT
v_call: TRBV5-1; clone_size: -; j_call: TRBJ2-3; d_call: TRBD2; cdr3_aa: CASSWTSGGAPDTQYF; cdr3_nt: TGCGCCAGCAGCTGGACTAGCGGGGGGGCCCCAGATACGCAGTATTTT
v_call: TRBV7-8; clone_size: many; j_call: TRBJ1-1; d_call: -; cdr3_aa: CASSAPGFEAFF; cdr3_nt: TGTGCCAGCAGCGCTCCGGGTTTCGAAGCTTTCTTT
v_call: TRBV19; clone_size: -; j_call: TRBJ2-3; d_call: -; cdr3_aa: CATTGGHSTDTQYF; cdr3_nt: TGTGCCACCACGGGGGGCCATAGCACAGATACGCAGTATTTT
v_call: TRBV29-1; clone_size: -; j_call: TRBJ1-4; d_call: -; cdr3_aa: CSVGGQGNEKLFF; cdr3_nt: TGCAGCGTTGGAGGGCAGGGGAATGAAAAACTGTTTTTT
v_call: TRBV9; clone_size: -; j_call: TRBJ2-2; d_call: TRBD1; cdr3_aa: CASRLGTGATGELFF; cdr3_nt: TGTGCCAGCAGACTCGGGACAGGGGCCACCGGGGAGCTGTTTTTT
v_call: TRBV4-1; clone_size: -; j_call: TRBJ2-7; d_call: TRBD1; cdr3_aa: CASSRRQGYDEQYF; cdr3_nt: TGCGCCAGCAGCCGAAGACAGGGGTACGACGAGCAGTACTTC
v_call: TRBV15; clone_size: -; j_call: TRBJ2-2; d_call: -; cdr3_aa: CATSQADAAGELFF; cdr3_nt: TGTGCCACCAGCCAGGCTGACGCGGCCGGGGAGCTGTTTTTT
v_call: TRBV6-1; clone_size: -; j_call: TRBJ2-3; d_call: -; cdr3_aa: CASSERHSTDTQYF; cdr3_nt: TGTGCCAGCAGTGAAAGGCATAGCACAGATACGCAGTATTTT
v_call: TRBV9; clone_size: -; j_call: TRBJ2-1; d_call: -; cdr3_aa: CASSVGGALIGGQFF; cdr3_nt: TGTGCCAGCAGCGTAGGGGGCGCACTCATAGGGGGGCAGTTCTTC
v_call: TRBV5-4; clone_size: -; j_call: TRBJ1-5; d_call: -; cdr3_aa: CASSLYGNQPQHF; cdr3_nt: TGTGCCAGCAGCTTGTATGGTAATCAGCCCCAGCATTTT
v_call: TRBV18; clone_size: -; j_call: TRBJ2-3; d_call: -; cdr3_aa: CASSPQPVTDTQYF; cdr3_nt: TGTGCCAGCTCACCCCAACCAGTTACAGATACGCAGTATTTT
v_call: TRBV14; clone_size: -; j_call: TRBJ1-2; d_call: -; cdr3_aa: CASSQGGGYGYTF; cdr3_nt: TGTGCCAGCAGCCAAGGAGGGGGATATGGCTACACCTTC
v_call: TRBV7-8; clone_size: -; j_call: TRBJ2-2; d_call: TRBD2; cdr3_aa: CASSQGGGSGGANTGELFF; cdr3_nt: TGTGCCAGCAGCCAAGGGGGTGGTAGCGGGGGCGCGAACACCGGGGAGCTGTTTTTT
v_call: TRBV4-1; clone_size: -; j_call: TRBJ1-5; d_call: -; cdr3_aa: CASSQTAYPALQPQHF; cdr3_nt: TGCGCCAGCAGCCAAACGGCATATCCAGCCCTTCAGCCCCAGCATTTT
v_call: TRBV9; clone_size: -; j_call: TRBJ2-2; d_call: -; cdr3_aa: CASSLNQGTGTGELFF; cdr3_nt: TGTGCCAGCAGCTTAAACCAGGGTACGGGCACCGGGGAGCTGTTTTTT
v_call: TRBV4-3; clone_size: -; j_call: TRBJ1-3; d_call: -; cdr3_aa: CASSPGKQGRSGNTIYF; cdr3_nt: TGCGCCAGCAGCCCGGGCAAACAGGGACGCTCTGGAAACACCATATATTTT
v_call: TRBV28; clone_size: few; j_call: TRBJ2-3; d_call: TRBD1; cdr3_aa: CASSYAVMGQVTDTQYF; cdr3_nt: TGTGCCAGCAGTTATGCGGTTATGGGACAGGTTACAGATACGCAGTATTTT
v_call: TRBV5-4; clone_size: -; j_call: TRBJ2-1; d_call: -; cdr3_aa: CASSSRGDEQFF; cdr3_nt: TGTGCCAGCAGCTCGAGGGGCGATGAGCAGTTCTTC
v_call: TRBV4-2; clone_size: -; j_call: TRBJ2-1; d_call: -; cdr3_aa: CASSQVGTTYNEQFF; cdr3_nt: TGTGCCAGCAGCCAAGTCGGGACGACCTACAATGAGCAGTTCTTC
v_call: TRBV5-4; clone_size: -; j_call: TRBJ2-1; d_call: -; cdr3_aa: CASSFVGGNEQFF; cdr3_nt: TGTGCCAGCAGCTTCGTCGGCGGCAATGAGCAGTTCTTC
v_call: TRBV19; clone_size: -; j_call: TRBJ2-2; d_call: TRBD1; cdr3_aa: CASIRTGGLTGELFF; cdr3_nt: TGTGCCAGTATCCGGACAGGGGGGCTAACCGGGGAGCTGTTTTTT
v_call: TRBV4-1; clone_size: -; j_call: TRBJ2-7; d_call: -; cdr3_aa: CASSQVPPGQLISEQYF; cdr3_nt: TGCGCCAGCAGCCAAGTACCCCCGGGACAACTAATTTCCGAGCAGTACTTC
v_call: TRBV19; clone_size: -; j_call: TRBJ1-3; d_call: -; cdr3_aa: CAARDGSSGNTIYF; cdr3_nt: TGTGCCGCCAGGGACGGATCATCTGGAAACACCATATATTTT
v_call: TRBV25-1; clone_size: -; j_call: TRBJ2-7; d_call: -; cdr3_aa: CASSQGSYEQYF; cdr3_nt: TGTGCCAGCAGTCAGGGGTCCTACGAGCAGTACTTC
v_call: TRBV2; clone_size: few; j_call: TRBJ1-2; d_call: -; cdr3_aa: CASSDGGDGYTF; cdr3_nt: TGTGCCAGCAGTGACGGGGGGGATGGCTACACCTTC
v_call: TRBV10-3; clone_size: -; j_call: TRBJ2-7; d_call: -; cdr3_aa: CAIRAGRTYEQYF; cdr3_nt: TGTGCCATCAGGGCAGGGCGAACCTACGAGCAGTACTTC
v_call: TRBV6-1; clone_size: -; j_call: TRBJ2-3; d_call: TRBD2; cdr3_aa: CASSEEVSGGAWDTQYF; cdr3_nt: TGTGCCAGCAGTGAAGAAGTTAGCGGGGGGGCTTGGGATACGCAGTATTTT
v_call: TRBV6-6; clone_size: -; j_call: TRBJ2-3; d_call: -; cdr3_aa: CASTPEEDTQYF; cdr3_nt: TGTGCCAGCACCCCCGAGGAAGATACGCAGTATTTT
v_call: TRBV9; clone_size: -; j_call: TRBJ1-3; d_call: -; cdr3_aa: CASSATGGNTIYF; cdr3_nt: TGTGCCAGCAGCGCCACGGGGGGAAACACCATATATTTT
v_call: TRBV18; clone_size: -; j_call: TRBJ2-5; d_call: -; cdr3_aa: CASSPLDSTETQYF; cdr3_nt: TGTGCCAGCTCACCATTGGACAGCACGGAGACCCAGTACTTC
v_call: TRBV19; clone_size: -; j_call: TRBJ1-5; d_call: -; cdr3_aa: CASSGLGQPQHF; cdr3_nt: TGTGCCAGTAGTGGGTTAGGTCAGCCCCAGCATTTT
v_call: TRBV7-3; clone_size: -; j_call: TRBJ1-1; d_call: -; cdr3_aa: CASSLQGNTEAFF; cdr3_nt: TGTGCCAGCAGCTTACAGGGGAACACTGAAGCTTTCTTT
v_call: TRBV5-6; clone_size: -; j_call: TRBJ2-3; d_call: TRBD1; cdr3_aa: CASSLQGQGRTDTQYF; cdr3_nt: TGTGCCAGCAGCTTACAGGGACAGGGGCGGACAGATACGCAGTATTTT
v_call: TRBV10-1; clone_size: few; j_call: TRBJ2-4; d_call: TRBD2; cdr3_aa: CASSESRGGPNIQYF; cdr3_nt: TGCGCCAGCAGTGAGTCCCGGGGGGGGCCAAACATTCAGTACTTC
v_call: TRBV4-3; clone_size: once; j_call: TRBJ1-1; d_call: -; cdr3_aa: CASSQHSRQTPNTEAFF; cdr3_nt: TGCGCCAGCAGCCAGCATTCAAGACAGACACCGAACACTGAAGCTTTCTTT
v_call: TRBV5-4; clone_size: -; j_call: TRBJ2-7; d_call: -; cdr3_aa: CASSFRARGSYEQYF; cdr3_nt: TGTGCCAGCAGCTTCCGAGCCAGGGGCTCCTACGAGCAGTACTTC
v_call: TRBV30; clone_size: -; j_call: TRBJ2-2; d_call: -; cdr3_aa: CAWNPRNTGELFF; cdr3_nt: TGTGCCTGGAACCCCCGGAACACCGGGGAGCTGTTTTTT
v_call: TRBV7-3; clone_size: -; j_call: TRBJ1-3; d_call: TRBD1; cdr3_aa: CASSRGTGTGNTIYF; cdr3_nt: TGTGCCAGCAGCCGCGGGACAGGGACTGGAAACACCATATATTTT
v_call: TRBV5-1; clone_size: -; j_call: TRBJ2-2; d_call: TRBD2; cdr3_aa: CASSFGGGGNTGELFF; cdr3_nt: TGCGCCAGCAGCTTTGGCGGCGGGGGGAACACCGGGGAGCTGTTTTTT
v_call: TRBV19; clone_size: -; j_call: TRBJ2-2; d_call: TRBD1; cdr3_aa: CASSIKGQGGTGELFF; cdr3_nt: TGTGCCAGTAGTATAAAGGGACAGGGCGGCACCGGGGAGCTGTTTTTT
v_call: TRBV11-2; clone_size: -; j_call: TRBJ2-7; d_call: -; cdr3_aa: CASRQPGRKTYEQYF; cdr3_nt: TGTGCCAGCAGGCAACCGGGACGGAAGACCTACGAGCAGTACTTC
v_call: TRBV6-4; clone_size: -; j_call: TRBJ2-1; d_call: TRBD2; cdr3_aa: CASSDSTSPKTNEQFF; cdr3_nt: TGTGCCAGCAGTGACTCGACTAGCCCTAAAACCAATGAGCAGTTCTTC
v_call: TRBV5-1; clone_size: -; j_call: TRBJ2-5; d_call: -; cdr3_aa: CASSLQPFGETQYF; cdr3_nt: TGCGCCAGCAGCTTGCAGCCCTTCGGTGAGACCCAGTACTTC
v_call: TRBV5-5; clone_size: -; j_call: TRBJ2-2; d_call: TRBD1; cdr3_aa: CASSSFQGAGTGELFF; cdr3_nt: TGTGCCAGCAGCTCATTCCAGGGGGCAGGCACCGGGGAGCTGTTTTTT
v_call: TRBV6-1; clone_size: -; j_call: TRBJ1-5; d_call: -; cdr3_aa: CASSEAGQPQHF; cdr3_nt: TGTGCCAGCAGTGAAGCAGGGCAACCCCAGCATTTT
v_call: TRBV6-5; clone_size: -; j_call: TRBJ1-4; d_call: TRBD1; cdr3_aa: CASRDRGGSEKLFF; cdr3_nt: TGTGCCAGCAGGGACAGGGGGGGTAGTGAAAAACTGTTTTTT
v_call: TRBV14; clone_size: -; j_call: TRBJ2-7; d_call: -; cdr3_aa: CASSQGYRVGYEQYF; cdr3_nt: TGTGCCAGCAGCCAAGGCTACAGGGTAGGGTACGAGCAGTACTTC
v_call: TRBV10-3; clone_size: -; j_call: TRBJ2-2; d_call: -; cdr3_aa: CAISDSTTGELFF; cdr3_nt: TGTGCCATCAGTGACTCAACGACCGGGGAGCTGTTTTTT